Many counts were recorded for the clone carrying this TCR beta chain. The antigen is not known. Isolated PBMCs totaled at least 6 million in each sample. Combining a sample-barcoded 5' primer with a J-beta primer mix, a second PCR ran for roughly 7 to 12 cycles. A tag from a template-switch adaptor with 12 random nucleotides marked each cDNA molecule. TCRdb called the 5' RACE reads again in MiXCR, with one record for every CDR3 protein. This sample yields fewer than 1,000,000 distinct CDR3 sequences, of which around 50% are seen a single time; over 15% belongs to the top ten. V lost 3 bases and J lost 3, with 12 bases in between. This CDR3 has 14 residues. CDR1 and CDR2 (germline): SGHKS, YYEKEE (reference sequence). These data originate in a study of blood T cells in healthy people across ages. Study-wide findings and caveats: Without sorted subsets, naive and antigen-experienced compartments could not be conclusively compared. Significant beta diversity loss was already apparent by age roughly 44, declining roughly linearly.

The sequence derives from an elderly man in good health. This sequence joins TRBV5-5 and TRBJ2-5, with D perhaps TRBD1 or TRBD2 (5 bases each). Sequencing was performed on blood. The CDR3 DNA reads TGTGCCAGCAGCTCGGGACGGAACGAAGAGACCCAGTACTTC. Protein: CASSSGRNEETQYF.